This TCR beta chain was retrieved from a study of cytomegalovirus exposure and HLA in healthy donors. Study-level information: One earlier analysis, a look at approximately 180 million T cells, found almost 120 million unique TCR beta sequences. The study, taken as a whole, reports: In a later analysis, a missense DCLRE1C variant was linked to TCR beta V- and J-gene trimming. The authors reported that TCR beta sequences could predict HLA-A and HLA-B alleles. These predictions were accurate for most subjects in the first cohort. In vitro, three CMV-associated chains proved specific for CMV antigens.

V lost 2 bases, J lost 0 bases, and 3 bases stayed unmatched. The length of the CDR3 is 17 residues. Looked up from germline, CDR1 is SGHKS and CDR2 is YYEKEE (reference sequence). Remarks on this clone: Its target is not known.

The PCR ran on 60 Vbeta and 13 Jbeta primers. Method: immunoSEQ multiplex PCR; TCRdb's copy keeps in-frame clones and lacks some. The repertoire has some 88,000 clones, more than 65% of them found once; the top ten carry 16%. This chain uses TRBV5-5 with TRBJ1-4; 11 nucleotides agree with TRBD1. Sequenced: PBMCs. The source is a woman between 18 and 29 years old in good health and CMV-seropositive. This chain's CDR3 is CASSFPGQGATNEKLFF. CDR3 bases: TGTGCCAGCAGCTTCCCGGGACAGGGGGCAACTAATGAAAAACTGTTTTTT.